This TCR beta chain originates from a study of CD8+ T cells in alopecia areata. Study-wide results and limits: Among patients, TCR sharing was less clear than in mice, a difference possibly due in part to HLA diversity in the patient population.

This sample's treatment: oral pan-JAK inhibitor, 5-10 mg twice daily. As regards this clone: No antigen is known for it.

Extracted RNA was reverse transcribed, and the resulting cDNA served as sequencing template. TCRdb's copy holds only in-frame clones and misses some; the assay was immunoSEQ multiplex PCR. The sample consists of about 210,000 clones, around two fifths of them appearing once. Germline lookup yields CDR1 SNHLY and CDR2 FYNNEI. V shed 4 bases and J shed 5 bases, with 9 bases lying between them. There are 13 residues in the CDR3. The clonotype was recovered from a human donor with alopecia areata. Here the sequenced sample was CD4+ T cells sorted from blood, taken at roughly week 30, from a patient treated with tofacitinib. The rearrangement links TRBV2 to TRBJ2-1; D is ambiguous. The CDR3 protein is CASSVGRNNEQFF. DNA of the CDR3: TGTGCCAGCAGTGTCGGCCGGAACAATGAGCAGTTCTTC.